This record covers a single TCR beta chain. This clone's antigen is unknown. Base qualities are missing; no much larger clone stands one base away. For the CD8 naive samples, CD45RO-negative cells were positively selected for CCR7, yielding a CD45RA+CCR7+ population from which TemRA cells were excluded. Donors were healthy HIV-negative adults with no recently reported acute infections or vaccinations. Only Caucasian adults living in Nashville, Tennessee, USA were represented among the donors. After blood collection by leukapheresis, PBMCs were isolated using Ficoll-Histopaque density gradient centrifugation and then cryopreserved in the vapor phase of liquid nitrogen. Analytical flow cytometry was used to check the purity and quantity of every magnetically sorted T cell population. Each sorted fraction had its genomic DNA isolated and then quantified by UV absorbance on a Nanodrop 2000c. V was cut back by 6 bases and J by 5 bases, leaving a gap of 14 bases between them. CDR1 and CDR2 are read off the germline V gene as MDHEN and SYDVKM. The CDR3, from cysteine to phenylalanine, totals 14 residues. The sequence is cut down to CDR3 DNA, 42 bases in frame from base 1.

This sample was taken from a study of shared clonotypes between healthy human individuals (dated by TCRdb to 2020 to 2021). With regard to the full study: The cohort comprised a couple of women and a few men aged 18 to 49 years. Each donor's leukapheresis produced roughly between about 0.9 and 9.5 billion PBMCs. Per donor, three plates each were used for CD4 naive and CD4 memory, two for CD8 naive, and one for CD8 memory. Libraries were prepared and TCR repertoires were sequenced by different laboratories using diverse techniques, in order to increase sequencing depth and limit assay-specific biases. The study deeply sequenced blood TCR repertoires of about 5 healthy adults to estimate repertoire size and the extent of clonotype sharing between individuals.

Broader findings and caveats from the paper: Only blood was sampled, and tissue TCR repertoires likely differ from those in blood. Compared with non-shared clonotypes, the clonotypes found in all four sorted-subset donors had higher generation probabilities. Because the study included only a small number of donors, the genetic and exposure-history diversity represented was limited. Pairwise subsampling indicated that sequencing depth was expected to affect the degree of clonotype sharing among donors. Even with the large sequencing depth, rarefaction of the sorted-subset datasets indicated that sequencing was incomplete. Larger estimated clonotype richness was generally found for naive subsets than for memory subsets. Across four donors, approximately 4.6% of naive CD4, more than 3% of naive CD8, roughly 2.3% of memory CD4, and around 0.4% of memory CD8 clonotypes were shared.

Using the deep immunoSEQ assay, TCR CDR3 regions were amplified from genomic DNA by multiplex PCR. For each cell subset, the extracted genomic DNA was distributed evenly across all wells of several immunoSEQ 96-well plates, and each plate served as one replicate. For sorted subsets, about 200 ng genomic DNA, equal to about 30,000 T cell genomes, was loaded into each replicate PCR. Purified libraries were quantified with a Qubit 3.0 fluorometer, sized on a Bioanalyzer 2100, and re-quantified with the KAPA Library Quantification kit. Every immunoSEQ 96-well plate was sequenced on a separate single-read 150-cycle Illumina NextSeq 550 flow cell. The paper's processing steps were these. Because only junctional sequences without quality scores were contained in the immunoSEQ output, filtering matching that applied to full-length reads could not be performed. Sequences were annotated with PyIR, a Python wrapper for IgBLAST v1.9, and V/J genes and CDR3 were assigned using IMGT germline references. Reads were filtered out if the reads had weak V/J assignments (E-value above 1e-6), no CDR3, stop codons, out-of-frame junctions, or ambiguous translated residues. V3J clonotypes were defined as sequences sharing the same inferred V gene, J gene, and CDR3 amino acid sequence. The percentage overlap between two repertoires was calculated by dividing the number of shared unique clonotypes by the size of the smaller repertoire. RTK rarefaction, the Chao1 estimator, and Recon v2.1 estimates of unobserved clonotypes were used to assess repertoire richness. Generation probabilities were computed with OLGA for all TCRbeta clonotypes obtained by the gDNA method from a handful of donors. TCRdb mirrors the immuneACCESS table, restricted to in-frame sequences. Some clones are absent from its copies; in checked studies, under half trace to an unresolved V gene, and the reason for the others is unknown. V, J and clone size are taken as reported in that table, and D and trimming were inferred from the DNA itself. Within this sample are roughly 2,000,000 clones, with 93% of them counted one time only. The top ten hold over 1.5% of the sample.

The sequenced material came from naive CD8+ T cells from PBMCs. According to the study, the label for this sample's cell subset or site signals: CD45RA+CCR7+. This clonotype was sampled from a man aged 18 to 29 in good health. Some clones in this sample may be carry-over from other donors' samples. The rearrangement joined TRBV28 to TRBJ2-1, with the identity of the D gene unclear. The encoded CDR3 is CASSRYGLNNEQFF. The nucleotide sequence reads as follows: TGTGCCAGCAGCAGGTATGGCCTGAACAATGAGCAGTTCTTC. With the rest looked up from the reference TRBV28 and TRBJ2-1 genes rather than sequenced, the full variable domain is DVKVTQSSRYLVKRTGEKVFLECVQDMDHENMFWYRQDPGLGLRLIYFSYDVKMKEKGDIPEGYSVSREKKERFSLILESASTNQTSMYLCASSRYGLNNEQFFGPGTRLTVL.